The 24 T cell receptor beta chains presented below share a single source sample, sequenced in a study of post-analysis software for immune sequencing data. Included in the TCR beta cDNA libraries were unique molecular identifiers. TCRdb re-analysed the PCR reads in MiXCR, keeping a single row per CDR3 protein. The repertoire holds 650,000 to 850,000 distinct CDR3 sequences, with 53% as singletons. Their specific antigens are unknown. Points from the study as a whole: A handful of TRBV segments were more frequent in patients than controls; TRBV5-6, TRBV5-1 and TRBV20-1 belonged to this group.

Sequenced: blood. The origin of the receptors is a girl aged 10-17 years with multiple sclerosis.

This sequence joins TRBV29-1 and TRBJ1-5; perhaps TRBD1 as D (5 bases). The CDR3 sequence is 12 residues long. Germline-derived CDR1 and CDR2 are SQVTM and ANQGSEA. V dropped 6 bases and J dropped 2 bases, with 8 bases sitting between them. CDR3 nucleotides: TGCAGCGTCACGACAGGCAATCAGCCCCAGCATTTT. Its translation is CSVTTGNQPQHF.

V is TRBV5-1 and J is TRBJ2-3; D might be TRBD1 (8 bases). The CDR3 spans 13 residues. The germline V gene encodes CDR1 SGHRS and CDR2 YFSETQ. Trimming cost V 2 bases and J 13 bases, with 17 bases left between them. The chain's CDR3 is CASSLDTGGDKYF. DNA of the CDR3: TGCGCCAGCAGCTTAGACACAGGGGGGGACAAGTATTTT.

In nucleotides, the CDR3 is TGTGCCACCAGTGCGACAGGGCAAGAGACCCAGTACTTC. It encodes CATSATGQETQYF. V usage is TRBV24-1 and J usage is TRBJ2-5; TRBD1 matches 7 bases. Germline V gene lookup returns CDR1 KGHDR and CDR2 SFDVKD. The CDR3 spans 13 residues. The junction had 1 base not matched to a gene; V was cut back by 5 bases and J by 2 bases.

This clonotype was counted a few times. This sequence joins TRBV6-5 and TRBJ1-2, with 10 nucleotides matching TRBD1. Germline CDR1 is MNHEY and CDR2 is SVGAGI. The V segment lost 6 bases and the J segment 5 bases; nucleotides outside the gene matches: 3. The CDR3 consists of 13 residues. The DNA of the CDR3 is TGTGCCAGCAGATCGGGACAGGGGTATGGCTACACCTTC. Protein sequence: CASRSGQGYGYTF.

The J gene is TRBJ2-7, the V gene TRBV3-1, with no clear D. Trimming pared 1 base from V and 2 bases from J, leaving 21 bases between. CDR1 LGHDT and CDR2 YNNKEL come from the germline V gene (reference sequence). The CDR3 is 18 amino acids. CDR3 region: CASSQVSSRALITYEQYF. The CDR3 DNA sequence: TGTGCCAGCAGCCAAGTGAGTTCTAGGGCTTTAATTACCTACGAGCAGTACTTC.

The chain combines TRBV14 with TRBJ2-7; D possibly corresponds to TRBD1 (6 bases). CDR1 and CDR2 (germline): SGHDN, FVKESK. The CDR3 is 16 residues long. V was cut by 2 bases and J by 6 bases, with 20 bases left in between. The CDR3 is CASSQLTGFRPGEQYF. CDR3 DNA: TGTGCCAGCAGCCAATTGACAGGCTTCCGTCCCGGCGAGCAGTACTTC.

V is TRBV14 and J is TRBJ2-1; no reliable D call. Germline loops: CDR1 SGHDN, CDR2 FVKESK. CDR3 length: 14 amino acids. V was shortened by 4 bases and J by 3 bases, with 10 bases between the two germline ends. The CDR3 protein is CASSPNIGYNEQFF. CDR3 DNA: TGTGCCAGCAGCCCCAACATTGGCTACAATGAGCAGTTCTTC.

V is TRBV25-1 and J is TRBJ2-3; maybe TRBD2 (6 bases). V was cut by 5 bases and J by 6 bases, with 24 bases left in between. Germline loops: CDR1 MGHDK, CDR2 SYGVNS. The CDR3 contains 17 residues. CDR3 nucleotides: TGTGCCAGCAGTCGTGGGCATAGCGGTGGGGGTGTGGATACGCAGTATTTT. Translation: CASSRGHSGGGVDTQYF.

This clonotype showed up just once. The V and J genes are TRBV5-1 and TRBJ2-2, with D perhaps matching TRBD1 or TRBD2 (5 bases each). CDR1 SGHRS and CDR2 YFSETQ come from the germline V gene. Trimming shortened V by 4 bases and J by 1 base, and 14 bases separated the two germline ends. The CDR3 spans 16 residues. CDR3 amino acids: CASSIRGLRNTGELFF. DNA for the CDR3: TGCGCCAGCAGCATCCGGGGCCTCAGGAACACCGGGGAGCTGTTTTTT. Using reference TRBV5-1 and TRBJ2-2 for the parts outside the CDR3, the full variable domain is KAGVTQTPRYLIKTRGQQVTLSCSPISGHRSVSWYQQTPGQGLQFLFEYFSETQRNKGNFPGRFSGRQFSNSRSEMNVSTLELGDSALYLCASSIRGLRNTGELFFGEGSRLTVL.

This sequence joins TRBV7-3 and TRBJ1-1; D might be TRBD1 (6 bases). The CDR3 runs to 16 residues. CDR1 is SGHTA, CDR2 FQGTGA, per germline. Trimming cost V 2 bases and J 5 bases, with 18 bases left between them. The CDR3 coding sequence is TGTGCCAGCAGCTTAGGTTACAGGGCCATGGGAACTGAAGCTTTCTTT. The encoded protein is CASSLGYRAMGTEAFF.

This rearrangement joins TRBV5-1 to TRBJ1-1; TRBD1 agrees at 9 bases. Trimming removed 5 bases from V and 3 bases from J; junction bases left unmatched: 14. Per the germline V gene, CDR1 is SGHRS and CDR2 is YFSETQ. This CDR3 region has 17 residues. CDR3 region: CASRFRFSGQGDTEAFF. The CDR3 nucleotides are TGCGCCAGCAGATTTCGATTTTCGGGACAGGGTGACACTGAAGCTTTCTTT.

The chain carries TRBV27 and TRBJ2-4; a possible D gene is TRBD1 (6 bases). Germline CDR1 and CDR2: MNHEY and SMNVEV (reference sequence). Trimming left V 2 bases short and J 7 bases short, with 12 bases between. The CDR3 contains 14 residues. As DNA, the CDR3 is TGTGCCAGCAGTTTAGTGGCAGGGGTGAACATTCAGTACTTC. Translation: CASSLVAGVNIQYF.

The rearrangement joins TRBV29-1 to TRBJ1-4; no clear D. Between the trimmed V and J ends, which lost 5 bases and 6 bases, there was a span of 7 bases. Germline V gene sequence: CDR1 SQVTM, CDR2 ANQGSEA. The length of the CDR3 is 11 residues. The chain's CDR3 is CSVRRDEKLFF. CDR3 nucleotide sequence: TGCAGCGTTCGGCGTGATGAAAAACTGTTTTTT.

This CDR3 is CASRPTSGGYNEQFF. The CDR3 coding sequence is TGCGCCAGCAGGCCCACGAGCGGGGGCTACAATGAGCAGTTCTTC. The chain recombines TRBV5-1 with TRBJ2-1, with 8 bases aligning to TRBD2. With V trimmed by 5 bases and J by 3 bases, 7 bases remained unmatched. This CDR3 region has 15 residues. Germline-derived CDR1 and CDR2 are SGHRS and YFSETQ.

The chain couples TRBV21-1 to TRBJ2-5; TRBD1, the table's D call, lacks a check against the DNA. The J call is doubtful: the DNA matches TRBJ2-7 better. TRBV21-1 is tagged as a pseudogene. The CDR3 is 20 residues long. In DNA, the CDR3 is TGTGCCAGCAGCAAAGTTATCCGGGACAGGAACGGAGCGGGACTTGGCGAGCAGTACTTC. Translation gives CASSKVIRDRNGAGLGEQYF.

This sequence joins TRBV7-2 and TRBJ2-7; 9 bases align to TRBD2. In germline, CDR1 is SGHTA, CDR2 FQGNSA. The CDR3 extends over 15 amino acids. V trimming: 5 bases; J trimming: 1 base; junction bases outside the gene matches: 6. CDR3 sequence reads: CASSQSSGASYEQYF. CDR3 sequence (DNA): TGTGCCAGCAGCCAATCTAGCGGGGCTTCCTACGAGCAGTACTTC.

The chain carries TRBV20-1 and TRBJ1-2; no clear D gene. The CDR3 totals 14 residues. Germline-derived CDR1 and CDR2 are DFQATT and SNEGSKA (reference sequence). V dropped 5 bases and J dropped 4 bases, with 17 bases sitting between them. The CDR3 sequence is CSAFVGLLGYGYTF. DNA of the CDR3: TGCAGTGCTTTTGTGGGCCTACTGGGCTATGGCTACACCTTC.

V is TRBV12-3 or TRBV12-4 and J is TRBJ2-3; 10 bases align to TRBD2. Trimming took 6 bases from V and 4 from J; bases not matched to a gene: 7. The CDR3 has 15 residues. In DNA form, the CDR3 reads TGTGCCAGCAGAACTAGCGGGGTGAGCGCAGATACGCAGTATTTT. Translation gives CASRTSGVSADTQYF.

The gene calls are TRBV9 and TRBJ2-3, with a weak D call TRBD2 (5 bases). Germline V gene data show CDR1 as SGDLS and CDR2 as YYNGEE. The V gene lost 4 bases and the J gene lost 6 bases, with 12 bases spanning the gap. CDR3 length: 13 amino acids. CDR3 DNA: TGTGCCAGCAGCTCCCGGACTCGGGATACGCAGTATTTT. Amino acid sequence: CASSSRTRDTQYF.

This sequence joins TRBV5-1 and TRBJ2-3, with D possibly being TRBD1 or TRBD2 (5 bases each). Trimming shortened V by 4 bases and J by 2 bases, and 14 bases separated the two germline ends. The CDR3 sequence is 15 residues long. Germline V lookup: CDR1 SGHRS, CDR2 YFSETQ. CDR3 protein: CASSKAGTHTDTQYF. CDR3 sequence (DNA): TGCGCCAGCAGCAAAGCAGGGACCCACACAGATACGCAGTATTTT.

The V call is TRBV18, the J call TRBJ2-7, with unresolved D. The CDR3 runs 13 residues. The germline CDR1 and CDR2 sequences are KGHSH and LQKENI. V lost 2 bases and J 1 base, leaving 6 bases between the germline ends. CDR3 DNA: TGTGCCAGCTCACCATACAGTTCCTACGAGCAGTACTTC. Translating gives CASSPYSSYEQYF. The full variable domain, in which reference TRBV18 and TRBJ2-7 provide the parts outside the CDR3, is NAGVMQNPRHLVRRRGQEARLRCSPMKGHSHVYWYRQLPEEGLKFMVYLQKENIIDESGMPKERFSAEFPKEGPSILRIQQVVRGDSAAYFCASSPYSSYEQYFGPGTRLTVT.

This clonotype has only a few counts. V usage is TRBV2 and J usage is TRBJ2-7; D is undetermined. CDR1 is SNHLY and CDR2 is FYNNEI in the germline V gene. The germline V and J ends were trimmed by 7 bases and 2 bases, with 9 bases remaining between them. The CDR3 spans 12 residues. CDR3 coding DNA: TGTGCCAGCAATTCGGACGCCTACGAGCAGTACTTC. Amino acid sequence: CASNSDAYEQYF.

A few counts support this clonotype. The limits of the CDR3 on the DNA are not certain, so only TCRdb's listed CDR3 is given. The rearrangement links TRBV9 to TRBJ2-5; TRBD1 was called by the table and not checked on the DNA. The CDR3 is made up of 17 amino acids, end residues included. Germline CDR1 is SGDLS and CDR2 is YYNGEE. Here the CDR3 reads CASSARDRTFFGETQYF.

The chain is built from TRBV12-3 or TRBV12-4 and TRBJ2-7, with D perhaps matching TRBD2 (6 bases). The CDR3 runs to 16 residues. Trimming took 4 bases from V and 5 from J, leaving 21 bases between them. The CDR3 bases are TGTGCCAGCAGTTCCCGGGAGAGGTCCGCACGTGACGAGCAGTACTTC. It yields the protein CASSSRERSARDEQYF.